This record looks at one T cell receptor beta chain sequence and its context. One entry per CDR3 protein results from TCRdb running MiXCR on the 5' RACE reads. This sample has a few hundred thousand distinct CDR3 sequences, with about 17% found just once. These data belong to a study of T-cell memory formation after mild COVID-19. Germline V CDR1 and CDR2: SGHTA, FQGNSA. The CDR3 totals 14 residues. Unmatched junction bases numbered 6, after V lost 5 bases and J lost 4 bases. The TCR was taken from a man aged 18 to 29 who had mild COVID-19 (a few samples of this study predate the infection). Cell type and time point are not known. Sequenced input: PBMCs or a T cell subset sorted from them (not recorded which). The V call is TRBV7-2, the J call TRBJ1-1; 8 bases fit TRBD1. The chain's CDR3 is CASSAETGVTEAFF. DNA of the CDR3: TGTGCCAGCAGCGCCGAGACAGGGGTCACTGAAGCTTTCTTT.